These 10 T cell receptor beta chains originate from one sample sequenced in a study of blood T cells in healthy people across ages (dated by TCRdb to between 2015 and 2016). Libraries came from 5' RACE. Data came from an Illumina HiSeq 2500. The second PCR ran for roughly 7 to 11 cycles and used a J-beta primer mix along with a sample-barcoded 5' primer. The public sequencing data were trimmed at Q25 with fastp and processed into clonotypes with MiXCR by TCRdb, which kept only in-frame beta chains. Rows are unified per CDR3 protein, each entry keeping the most common DNA and genes. For this sample there are 1,500,000 or so distinct CDR3 sequences; 40% to 45% appear just once. The ten largest clones capture just over 4% of the sample. The sample taken for sequencing was blood. The receptors originated from a woman between 18 and 30 years old in good health.

This clonotype came up many times. The chain recombines TRBV7-9 with TRBJ2-1; no definite D call. This CDR3 contains 13 residues. The germline CDR1 and CDR2 sequences are SEHNR and FQNEAQ (reference sequence). Trimming cost V 0 bases and J 7 bases, with 7 bases left between them. The CDR3 is CASSLARGNEQFF. CDR3 sequence (DNA): TGTGCCAGCAGCTTAGCCAGAGGAAATGAGCAGTTCTTC.

This clonotype showed up just a few times. The rearrangement joins TRBV7-9 to TRBJ1-2; no clear D gene. Germline loops: CDR1 SEHNR, CDR2 FQNEAQ (reference sequence). Deletions cut 2 bases from V and 2 bases from J, with 9 bases between. CDR3 length: 14 amino acids. This chain's CDR3 is CASSLTGQNYGYTF. CDR3 coding DNA: TGTGCCAGCAGCTTAACGGGTCAGAACTATGGCTACACCTTC.

The V and J genes are TRBV11-2 and TRBJ2-3, with 9 bases lining up with TRBD1. Germline CDR1 and CDR2: SGHAT and FQNNGV. Unmatched junction bases numbered 5, after V lost 5 bases and J lost 5 bases. The CDR3 runs 14 residues. Written as DNA, the CDR3 is TGTGCCAGCAGCCGAGACAGGGGGGGAGATACGCAGTATTTT. Encoded protein: CASSRDRGGDTQYF.

As concerns this clonotype: This may arise from a read error, as a much more abundant clone is one base away. This chain joins TRBV20-1 and TRBJ2-1; 8 positions match TRBD2. Germline V gene sequence: CDR1 DFQATT, CDR2 SNEGSKA (reference sequence). The CDR3 runs to 13 residues. J gave up 13 bases and V 3 bases, and 11 bases lay outside the gene matches. Here the CDR3 reads CSASGGAWETQFF. DNA of the CDR3: TGCAGTGCTAGCGGGGGGGCATGGGAGACCCAGTTCTTC.

The gene calls are TRBV12-3 or TRBV12-4 and TRBJ2-2, with 12 bases that match TRBD2. The junction had 2 bases not matched to a gene; V was cut back by 4 bases and J by 2 bases. The CDR3 length is 16 residues. The CDR3 sequence: CASSWTSGKNTGELFF. CDR3 nucleotides: TGTGCCAGCAGTTGGACTAGCGGGAAAAACACCGGGGAGCTGTTTTTT.

V usage is TRBV11-2 and J usage is TRBJ2-7, with D perhaps TRBD1 or TRBD2 (6 bases each). Between the trimmed V and J ends, which lost 6 bases and 7 bases, there was a span of 19 bases. The germline V gene has CDR1 SGHAT and CDR2 FQNNGV. The CDR3 length is 14 residues. CDR3 bases: TGTGCCAGCAGATACGGGGGCTTCGGCAATGAGCAGTACTTC. It is translated as CASRYGGFGNEQYF.

The chain employs TRBV9 and TRBJ2-3, with TRBD2 matching over 8 bases. The J segment lost 5 bases and the V segment lost 4 bases, leaving 18 bases of the junction unmatched. Per germline, CDR1 SGDLS and CDR2 YYNGEE. The length of the CDR3 is 18 residues. CDR3 residues: CASSTRPSGSGGVDTQYF. The CDR3 bases are TGTGCCAGCAGCACCCGGCCTAGCGGGTCCGGCGGGGTAGATACGCAGTATTTT.

This clonotype was recorded a few times. The rearrangement uses TRBV7-2 and TRBJ2-1; D gene uncertain. Trimming cost V 0 bases and J 1 base, with 7 bases left between them. This CDR3 region has 15 residues. Germline V lookup: CDR1 SGHTA, CDR2 FQGNSA. CDR3 sequence: CASSLAAVSYNEQFF. CDR3 DNA: TGTGCCAGCAGCTTAGCGGCAGTTTCCTACAATGAGCAGTTCTTC. Variable domain in full (rest from reference TRBV7-2 and TRBJ2-1): GAGVSQSPSNKVTEKGKDVELRCDPISGHTALYWYRQSLGQGLEFLIYFQGNSAPDKSGLPSDRFSAERTGGSVSTLTIQRTQQEDSAVYLCASSLAAVSYNEQFFGPGTRLTVL.

This clonotype has just a few counts. V usage is TRBV24-1 and J usage is TRBJ2-2; 10 bases fit TRBD2. The germline CDR1 and CDR2 sequences are KGHDR and SFDVKD. With V trimmed by 3 bases and J by 3 bases, 3 bases remained unmatched. The CDR3 has 16 amino acids. As DNA, the CDR3 is TGTGCCACCAGTGATCCTAGCGGGAGCTACACCGGGGAGCTGTTTTTT. Encoded protein: CATSDPSGSYTGELFF.

A few counts support this clonotype. The chain links TRBV7-2 to TRBJ2-5; the match to TRBD2 covers 7 bases. With V trimmed by 0 bases and J by 1 base, 5 bases remained unmatched. CDR1 and CDR2 from the germline V gene are SGHTA and FQGNSA. The CDR3 runs to 16 residues. CDR3 loop: CASSLARGIVQETQYF. Here the CDR3 DNA reads TGTGCCAGCAGCTTAGCGCGGGGGATAGTCCAAGAGACCCAGTACTTC.